The clone carrying this T cell receptor (beta chain) was recorded at least ten times. Its antigen remains unknown. This sample is drawn from a study of CD8 T cells in ankylosing spondylitis. Study-wide findings and caveats: In ankylosing spondylitis blood, a motif of roughly eight highly homologous TCR beta variants appeared characteristic.

The CDR3 is made up of 14 amino acids. The germline CDR1 and CDR2 sequences are MDHEN and SYDVKM. V dropped 8 bases and J dropped 3 bases, with 16 bases sitting between them. A single record per CDR3 protein comes from TCRdb applying MiXCR to the 5' RACE reads. The sample has over 60,000 distinct CDR3 sequences; roughly 5.2% are singletons. The chain combines TRBV28 with TRBJ1-1; unclear D gene. The source is a male donor with ankylosing spondylitis or in good health (not recorded which). Sequencing was done on a sample of blood, either unsorted or a sorted T cell fraction (not recorded which). The CDR3 DNA reads TGTGCCAGCGCTAAGGGATCCTGGCACACTGAAGCTTTCTTT. Residues: CASAKGSWHTEAFF. The complete variable domain, with remaining parts taken from reference TRBV28 and TRBJ1-1, reads DVKVTQSSRYLVKRTGEKVFLECVQDMDHENMFWYRQDPGLGLRLIYFSYDVKMKEKGDIPEGYSVSREKKERFSLILESASTNQTSMYLCASAKGSWHTEAFFGQGTRLTVV.